These T cell receptor beta chains were read from a single sample in a study of control samples from healthy donors and cancer patients. Assay: immunoSEQ multiplex PCR; the TCRdb copy retains only in-frame clones and omits some. The sample has about 97,000 clones; roughly 91% are singletons. Sequenced: blood. The receptor source for this set is a man aged 30-40 years in good health. Both conserved end residues are part of each CDR3. The D gene is left open where the match is weak. Clone size is shown for a subset of rows, as once, few, many or a class of expanded clone.

TRBJ1-2,NA,TRBV12-3/TRBV12-4,NA,TGTGCCAGCAGGACGGTTCCGGCCGACTTC,CASRTVPADF
TRBJ1-5,NA,TRBV6-5,TRBD1,TGTGCCAGCAGCCAGACAGGGGAGGGCAATCAGCCCCAGCATTTT,CASSQTGEGNQPQHF
TRBJ2-5,once,TRBV6-5,TRBD1,TGTGCCAGCAGTTACCTAGGACAGGGGATGGGGGAGACCCAGTACTTC,CASSYLGQGMGETQYF
TRBJ2-7,NA,TRBV7-2,NA,TGTGCCAGCAGCCTAGATATTGGCGGGGCAGGATTCTCCTACGAGCAGTACTTC,CASSLDIGGAGFSYEQYF
TRBJ2-3,NA,TRBV18,TRBD1,TGTGCCAGCTCAGGACAGGGAACAGATACGCAGTATTTT,CASSGQGTDTQYF
TRBJ2-2,NA,TRBV24-1,NA,TGTGCCACCTCCGGCGGGCACAGGGCCACCGGGGAGCTGTTTTTT,CATSGGHRATGELFF
TRBJ2-5,NA,TRBV5-1,NA,TGCGCCAGCAGCTTGGGAGGTTACCAAGAGACCCAGTACTTC,CASSLGGYQETQYF
TRBJ1-3,NA,TRBV19,NA,TGTGCCAGTAGTACACAAGGCGGCGGCTCTGGAAACACCATATATTTT,CASSTQGGGSGNTIYF
TRBJ1-5,NA,TRBV5-1,TRBD1,TGCGCCAGCAGCACCGGGACAGGACCCAATCAGCCCCAGCATTTT,CASSTGTGPNQPQHF
TRBJ2-7,NA,TRBV28,NA,TGTGCCAGCAGCCACCGTTTATCAGGGGGGCGCGAGCAGTACTTC,CASSHRLSGGREQYF
TRBJ2-3,NA,TRBV29-1,NA,TGCAGCGTGCGACAGGCAACAGATACGCAGTATTTT,CSVRQATDTQYF
TRBJ1-2,NA,TRBV7-8,TRBD1,TGTGCCAGCAGCAGAACCTCAGGGGGCGATGGCTACACCTTC,CASSRTSGGDGYTF
TRBJ1-5,NA,TRBV21-1,NA,TGTGCCAGCAGCAAAAGAGTCTTCGTTCCGGGGAGGGAGAATAGCAATCAGCCCCAGCATTTT,CASSKRVFVPGRENSNQPQHF
TRBJ1-5,NA,TRBV5-1,NA,TGCGCCAGCAGCTTGGAGAGCGGGGCGGGGGGCAATCAGCCCCAGCATTTT,CASSLESGAGGNQPQHF
TRBJ2-2,NA,TRBV27,TRBD2,TGTGCCAGCAGTCCGGGCCCCGGACTAGCGGTTAACACCGGGGAGCTGTTTTTT,CASSPGPGLAVNTGELFF
TRBJ1-6,NA,TRBV28,NA,TGTGCCAGCAGTGGGATAGGGGGGAATTCACCCCTCCACTTT,CASSGIGGNSPLHF
TRBJ2-4,NA,TRBV3-1/TRBV3-2,NA,TGTGCCAGCAGCCAAGCCCAAATATCCGCGGATTCAAGGGCCAAAAACATTCAGTACTTC,CASSQAQISADSRAKNIQYF
TRBJ2-7,NA,TRBV4-1,TRBD1,TGCGCCAGCAGCCAGGGGACAGGGAACTACGAGCAGTACTTC,CASSQGTGNYEQYF
TRBJ2-7,NA,TRBV21-1,NA,TGTGCCAGCAGTAACCCGGGGGCAGGGTGCGAGCAGTACTTC,CASSNPGAGCEQYF
TRBJ2-1,NA,TRBV7-8,NA,TGTGCCAGCAGCAAACAGGGACTCTCCTACAATGAGCAGTTCTTC,CASSKQGLSYNEQFF
TRBJ2-1,NA,TRBV4-3,TRBD1,TGCGCCAGCAGCCCGGACAGGGGAAGGGAGCAGTTCTTC,CASSPDRGREQFF
TRBJ1-6,NA,TRBV28,NA,TGTGCCAGCAGCCCACCTGACGGCTCCTATAATTCACCCCTCCACTTT,CASSPPDGSYNSPLHF
TRBJ1-3,few,TRBV2,TRBD1,TGTGCCAGCGCGGAGTCTCAGGGGGCTGGAAACACCATATATTTT,CASAESQGAGNTIYF
TRBJ1-4,NA,TRBV7-2,NA,TGTGCCAGCAGCTTAGGGGGAAAACTGTTTTTT,CASSLGGKLFF
TRBJ2-3,NA,TRBV11-3,TRBD2,TGTGCCAGCAGCCTGAGACTAGCGGGAGGAGTAGATACGCAGTATTTT,CASSLRLAGGVDTQYF
TRBJ1-3,NA,TRBV7-9,NA,TGTGCCAGCAGCTTAGTGGGGGCTAAAGGAAACACCATATATTTT,CASSLVGAKGNTIYF
TRBJ2-5,NA,TRBV9,NA,TGTGCCAGCAGCCCCCGGGTCCTCGGGGAGACCCAGTACTTC,CASSPRVLGETQYF
TRBJ2-3,NA,TRBV7-2,NA,TGTGCCAGCAGCCTGACCCGAGGGATCACAGATACGCAGTATTTT,CASSLTRGITDTQYF
TRBJ2-7,NA,TRBV6-5,TRBD1,TGTGCCAGCAGTTACTATTCCGGGACAGCCTACGAGCAGTACTTC,CASSYYSGTAYEQYF
TRBJ2-2,NA,TRBV19,NA,TGTGCCAGTAGTCCCCTCCACGATCCCGGGGAGCTGTTTTTT,CASSPLHDPGELFF
TRBJ2-7,NA,TRBV19,TRBD1,TGTGCCAGTAGTCTACGGACAGGGGGCTACGAGCAGTACTTC,CASSLRTGGYEQYF